These 13 T cell receptor beta chains were all obtained from the same sample, sequenced in a study of shared clonotypes between healthy human individuals. Here immunoSEQ multiplex PCR was the method, and the copy in TCRdb shows in-frame clones only, minus some. The table has about 2,500,000 clones, around 90% seen once. Sequencing input: naive CD4+ T cells sorted from blood. The sample's subset: CD45RA+ positively selected. These receptors came from a man younger than 35 in good health.

In regard to this clone: The identical CDR3 is also encoded by other nucleotide sequences in the sample. The rearrangement links TRBV5-1 to TRBJ2-7; no firm D call. The CDR3 covers 14 residues. Trimming took 0 bases from V and 2 from J, leaving 9 bases between them. CDR1 and CDR2 from the germline V gene are SGHRS and YFSETQ. CDR3 residues: CASSLGGRPYEQYF. The CDR3 DNA follows: TGCGCCAGCAGCTTGGGGGGTAGACCCTACGAGCAGTACTTC. Supplemented by reference TRBV5-1 and TRBJ2-7, the full variable domain reads KAGVTQTPRYLIKTRGQQVTLSCSPISGHRSVSWYQQTPGQGLQFLFEYFSETQRNKGNFPGRFSGRQFSNSRSEMNVSTLELGDSALYLCASSLGGRPYEQYFGPGTRLTVT.

The chain carries TRBV7-2 and TRBJ2-1; D remains ambiguous. V was clipped by 3 bases and J by 2 bases, with 17 bases between them. CDR3 length: 17 amino acids. The germline V gene encodes CDR1 SGHTA and CDR2 FQGNSA. CDR3 protein: CASSFAGSLFAYNEQFF. The CDR3 DNA follows: TGTGCCAGCAGCTTCGCCGGATCGCTCTTTGCCTACAATGAGCAGTTCTTC. Supplemented by reference TRBV7-2 and TRBJ2-1, the full variable domain reads GAGVSQSPSNKVTEKGKDVELRCDPISGHTALYWYRQSLGQGLEFLIYFQGNSAPDKSGLPSDRFSAERTGGSVSTLTIQRTQQEDSAVYLCASSFAGSLFAYNEQFFGPGTRLTVL.

This sequence joins TRBV5-1 and TRBJ2-3; D remains unclear. The CDR3 consists of 14 residues. Germline V CDR1 and CDR2: SGHRS, YFSETQ. V lost 2 bases and J 2 bases, leaving 9 bases between the germline ends. CDR3 in DNA: TGCGCCAGCAGCTTTAGCTCCTCCACAGATACGCAGTATTTT. It translates to CASSFSSSTDTQYF.

The rearrangement links TRBV11-2 to TRBJ2-7; TRBD2 might be the D (6 bases). Germline lookup yields CDR1 SGHAT and CDR2 FQNNGV. The V and J ends lost 7 bases and 4 bases respectively, with 17 bases between them. The CDR3 sequence is 14 residues long. The CDR3 loop reads CASTSARGDYEQYF. The CDR3 bases are TGTGCCAGCACCTCTGCGCGGGGAGATTACGAGCAGTACTTC.

As for this clone: The sample holds other DNA sequences that translate to the same CDR3. The rearrangement joins TRBV30 to TRBJ1-1; possibly TRBD1 for D (5 bases). Germline V lookup: CDR1 GTSNPN, CDR2 SVGIG (reference sequence). V lost 4 bases, J lost 1 base, and 10 bases lay in between. CDR3 length equals 13 residues. The CDR3 DNA sequence: TGTGCCTGGAATCTCGGGGGGAACACTGAAGCTTTCTTT. This translates into CAWNLGGNTEAFF.

The chain carries TRBV7-2 and TRBJ2-1, with D perhaps matching TRBD2 (6 bases). This CDR3 has 15 amino acids. V was clipped by 4 bases and J by 4 bases, with 14 bases between them. CDR1 is SGHTA, CDR2 FQGNSA, per germline. CDR3 DNA sequence: TGTGCCAGCAGCTCTAGCGCGGGGAGATACAATGAGCAGTTCTTC. Amino acid sequence: CASSSSAGRYNEQFF.

The chain uses TRBV28 and TRBJ2-7; 7 positions match TRBD1. Per the germline V gene, CDR1 is MDHEN and CDR2 is SYDVKM. The CDR3 has 14 amino acids. Unmatched junction bases numbered 7, after V lost 4 bases and J lost 4 bases. The CDR3 spells CASSSGTVRYEQYF. Here the CDR3 DNA reads TGTGCCAGCAGTTCCGGGACAGTCAGATACGAGCAGTACTTC.

The rearrangement links TRBV10-3 to TRBJ1-6; D unclear. CDR1 is ENHRY and CDR2 is SYGVKD in the germline V gene. The CDR3 runs 14 residues. Trimming cost V 11 bases and J 3 bases, with 14 bases left between them. The CDR3 loop is CASSEGNYNSPLHF. CDR3 nucleotides: TGTGCCTCAAGTGAGGGAAACTATAATTCACCCCTCCACTTT.

The chain employs TRBV7-2 and TRBJ1-3; D is possibly TRBD1 (5 bases). The CDR3 runs to 18 residues. Deletions cut 5 bases from V and 0 bases from J, with 20 bases between. Germline V gene data show CDR1 as SGHTA and CDR2 as FQGNSA. The CDR3 DNA reads as TGTGCCAGCAGCGCCGGGGACGGCAACTACTTCTCTGGAAACACCATATATTTT. Protein product: CASSAGDGNYFSGNTIYF.

In its sample, this clone was seen a few times. The V call is TRBV2, the J call TRBJ2-5; maybe TRBD2 (5 bases). Trimming stripped 7 bases from V and 7 bases from J, with 13 bases between. Germline CDR1 SNHLY, CDR2 FYNNEI. The CDR3 runs 12 residues. The DNA for the CDR3 is TGTGCCAGCACGTACGAGAGCGGGACCCAGTACTTC. This gives the protein CASTYESGTQYF.

CDR3 loop: CASSLEWGAISGNTIYF. The DNA of the CDR3 is TGCGCCAGCAGCTTGGAATGGGGGGCGATCTCTGGAAACACCATATATTTT. The J gene is TRBJ1-3, the V gene TRBV5-1; D is possibly TRBD1 (6 bases). This CDR3 comprises 17 residues. Per the germline V gene, CDR1 is SGHRS and CDR2 is YFSETQ. V lost 0 bases and J 0 bases, leaving 13 bases between the germline ends.

The chain couples TRBV4-1 to TRBJ1-3, with a possible D match to TRBD1 (5 bases). Germline CDR1 MGHRA, CDR2 YSYEKL. The CDR3 has 16 residues. V lost 3 bases to trimming and J lost 4 bases, with 16 bases between them. The chain's CDR3 is CASSQPGTRVGNTIYF. CDR3 sequence (DNA): TGCGCCAGCAGCCAGCCAGGGACTCGAGTAGGAAACACCATATATTTT.

The genes are TRBV5-5 and TRBJ1-4; D is unclear. The germline gives CDR1 SGHKS, CDR2 YYEKEE (reference sequence). The CDR3 spans 16 residues. V lost 0 bases to trimming and J lost 8 bases, with 17 bases between them. CDR3 sequence reads: CASSLGNTISGEKLFF. CDR3 coding DNA: TGTGCCAGCAGCTTGGGTAATACGATAAGCGGGGAAAAACTGTTTTTT.